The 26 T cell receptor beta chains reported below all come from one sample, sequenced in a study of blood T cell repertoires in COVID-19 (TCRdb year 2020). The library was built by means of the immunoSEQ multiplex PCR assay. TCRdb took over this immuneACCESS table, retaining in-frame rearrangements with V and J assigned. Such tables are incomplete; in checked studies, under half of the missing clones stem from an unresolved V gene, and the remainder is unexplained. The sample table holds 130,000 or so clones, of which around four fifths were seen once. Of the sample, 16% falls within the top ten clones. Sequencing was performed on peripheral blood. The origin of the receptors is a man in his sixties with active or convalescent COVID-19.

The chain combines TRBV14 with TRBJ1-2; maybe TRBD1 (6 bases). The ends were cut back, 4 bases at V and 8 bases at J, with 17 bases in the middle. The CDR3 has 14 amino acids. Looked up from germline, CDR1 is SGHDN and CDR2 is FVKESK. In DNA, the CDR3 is TGTGCCAGCAGCCCGGACAGAGACCTGGGGGGCTACACCTTC. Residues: CASSPDRDLGGYTF.

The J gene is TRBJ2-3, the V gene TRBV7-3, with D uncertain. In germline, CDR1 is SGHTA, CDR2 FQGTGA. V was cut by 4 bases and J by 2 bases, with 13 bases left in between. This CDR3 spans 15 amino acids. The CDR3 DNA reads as TGTGCCAGCAGCTCGTCCAGTCTGAACACAGATACGCAGTATTTT. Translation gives CASSSSSLNTDTQYF.

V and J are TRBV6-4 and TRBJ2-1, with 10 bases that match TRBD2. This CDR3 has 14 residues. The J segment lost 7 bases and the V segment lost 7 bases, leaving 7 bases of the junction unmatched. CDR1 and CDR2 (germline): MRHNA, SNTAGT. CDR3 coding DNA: TGTGCCAGCAAGGCTAGCGGGAGTGGAAATGAGCAGTTCTTC. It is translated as CASKASGSGNEQFF.

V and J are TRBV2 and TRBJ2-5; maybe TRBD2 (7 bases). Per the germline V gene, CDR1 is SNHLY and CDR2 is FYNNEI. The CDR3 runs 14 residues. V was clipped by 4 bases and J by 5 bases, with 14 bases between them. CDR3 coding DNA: TGTGCCAGCAGTGGCGGGGGCTTACAGGAGACCCAGTACTTC. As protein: CASSGGGLQETQYF. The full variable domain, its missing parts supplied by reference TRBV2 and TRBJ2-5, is EPEVTQTPSHQVTQMGQEVILRCVPISNHLYFYWYRQILGQKVEFLVSFYNNEISEKSEIFDDQFSVERPDGSNFTLKIRSTKLEDSAMYFCASSGGGLQETQYFGPGTRLLVL.

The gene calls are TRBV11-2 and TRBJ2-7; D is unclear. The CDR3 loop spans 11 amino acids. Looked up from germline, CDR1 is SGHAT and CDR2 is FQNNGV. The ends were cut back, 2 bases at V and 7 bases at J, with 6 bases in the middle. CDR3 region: CASSLIGEQYF. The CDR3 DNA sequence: TGTGCCAGCAGCTTAATCGGGGAGCAGTACTTC.

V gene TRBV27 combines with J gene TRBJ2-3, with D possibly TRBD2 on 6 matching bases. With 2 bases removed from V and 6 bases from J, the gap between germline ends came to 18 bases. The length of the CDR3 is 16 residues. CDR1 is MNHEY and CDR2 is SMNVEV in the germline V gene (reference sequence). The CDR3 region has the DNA TGTGCCAGCAGTTTAGGTAGCGGCTCAGAAGGGGATACGCAGTATTTT. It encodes CASSLGSGSEGDTQYF.

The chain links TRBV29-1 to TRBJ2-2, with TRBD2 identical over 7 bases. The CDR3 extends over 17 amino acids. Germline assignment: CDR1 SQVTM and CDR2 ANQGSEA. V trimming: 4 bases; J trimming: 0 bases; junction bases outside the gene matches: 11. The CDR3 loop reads CSVGGTINTPNTGELFF. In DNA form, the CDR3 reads TGCAGCGTTGGTGGGACTATCAACACCCCGAACACCGGGGAGCTGTTTTTT.

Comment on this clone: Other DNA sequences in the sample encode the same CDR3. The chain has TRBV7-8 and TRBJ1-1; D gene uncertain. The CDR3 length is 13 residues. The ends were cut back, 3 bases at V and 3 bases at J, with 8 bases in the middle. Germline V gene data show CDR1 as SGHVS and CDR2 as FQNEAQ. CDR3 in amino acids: CASSLIRDTEAFF. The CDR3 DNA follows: TGTGCCAGCAGCTTGATCCGGGACACTGAAGCTTTCTTT.

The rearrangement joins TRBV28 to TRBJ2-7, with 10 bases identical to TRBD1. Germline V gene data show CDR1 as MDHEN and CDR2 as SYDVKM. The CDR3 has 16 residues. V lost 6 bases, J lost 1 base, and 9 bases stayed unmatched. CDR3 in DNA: TGTGCCAGCAGGGACAGGGGGAATAGACAATCCTACGAGCAGTACTTC. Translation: CASRDRGNRQSYEQYF.

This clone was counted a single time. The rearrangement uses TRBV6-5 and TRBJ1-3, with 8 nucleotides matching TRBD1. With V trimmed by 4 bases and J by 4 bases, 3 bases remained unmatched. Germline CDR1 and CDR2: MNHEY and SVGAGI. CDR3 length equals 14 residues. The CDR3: CASSWTGSGNTIYF. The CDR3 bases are TGTGCCAGCAGTTGGACAGGGTCAGGAAACACCATATATTTT.

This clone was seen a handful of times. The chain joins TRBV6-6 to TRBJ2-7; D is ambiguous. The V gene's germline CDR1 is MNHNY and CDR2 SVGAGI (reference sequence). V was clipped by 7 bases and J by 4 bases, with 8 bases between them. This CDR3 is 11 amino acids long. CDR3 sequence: CASTDGYEQYF. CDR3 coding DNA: TGTGCCAGCACCGACGGGTACGAGCAGTACTTC.

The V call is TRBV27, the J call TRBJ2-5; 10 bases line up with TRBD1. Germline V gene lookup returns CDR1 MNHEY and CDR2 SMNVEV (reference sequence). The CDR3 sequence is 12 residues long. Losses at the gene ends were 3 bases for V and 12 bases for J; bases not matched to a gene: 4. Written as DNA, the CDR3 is TGTGCCAGCAGTTTTATCGGACAGGGGGAGTACTTC. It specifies CASSFIGQGEYF.

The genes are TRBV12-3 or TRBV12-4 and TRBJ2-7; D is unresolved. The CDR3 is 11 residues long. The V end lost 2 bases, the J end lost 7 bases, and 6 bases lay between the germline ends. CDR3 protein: CASSLKEEQYF. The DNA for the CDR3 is TGTGCCAGCAGTTTAAAGGAGGAGCAGTACTTC.

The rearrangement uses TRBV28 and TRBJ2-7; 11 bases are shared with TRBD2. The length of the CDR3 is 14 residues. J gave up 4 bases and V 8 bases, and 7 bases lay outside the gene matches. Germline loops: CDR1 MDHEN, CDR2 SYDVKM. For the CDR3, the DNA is TGTGCCAGCCTTCGACTAGCGGGAATTTACGAGCAGTACTTC. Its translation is CASLRLAGIYEQYF.

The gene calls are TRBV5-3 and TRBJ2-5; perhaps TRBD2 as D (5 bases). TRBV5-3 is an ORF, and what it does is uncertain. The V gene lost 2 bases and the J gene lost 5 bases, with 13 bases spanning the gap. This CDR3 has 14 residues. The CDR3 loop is CARSFLERDETQYF. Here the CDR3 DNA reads TGTGCCAGAAGCTTCTTGGAGAGGGATGAGACCCAGTACTTC.

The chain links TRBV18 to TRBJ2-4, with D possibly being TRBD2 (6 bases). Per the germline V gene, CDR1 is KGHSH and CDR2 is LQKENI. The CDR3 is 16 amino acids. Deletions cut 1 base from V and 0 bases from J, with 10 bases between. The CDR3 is CASSPLRGTAKNIQYF. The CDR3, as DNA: TGTGCCAGCTCACCACTCCGGGGGACAGCCAAAAACATTCAGTACTTC. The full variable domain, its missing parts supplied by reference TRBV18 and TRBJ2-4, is NAGVMQNPRHLVRRRGQEARLRCSPMKGHSHVYWYRQLPEEGLKFMVYLQKENIIDESGMPKERFSAEFPKEGPSILRIQQVVRGDSAAYFCASSPLRGTAKNIQYFGAGTRLSVL.

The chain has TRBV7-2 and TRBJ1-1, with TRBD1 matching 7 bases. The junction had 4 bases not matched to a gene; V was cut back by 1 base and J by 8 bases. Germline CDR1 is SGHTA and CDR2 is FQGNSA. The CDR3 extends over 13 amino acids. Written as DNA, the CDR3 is TGTGCCAGCAGCTTAGGGAGGGGGCGGGAAGCTTTCTTT. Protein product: CASSLGRGREAFF.

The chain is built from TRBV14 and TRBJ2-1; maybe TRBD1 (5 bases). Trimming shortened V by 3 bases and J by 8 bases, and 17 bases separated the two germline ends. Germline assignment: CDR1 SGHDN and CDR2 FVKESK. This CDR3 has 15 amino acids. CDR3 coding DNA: TGTGCCAGCAGCCAGCTGGGGCAACGCGACGATGAGCAGTTCTTC. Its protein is CASSQLGQRDDEQFF. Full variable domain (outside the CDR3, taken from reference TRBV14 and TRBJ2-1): EAGVTQFPSHSVIEKGQTVTLRCDPISGHDNLYWYRRVMGKEIKFLLHFVKESKQDESGMPNNRFLAERTGGTYSTLKVQPAELEDSGVYFCASSQLGQRDDEQFFGPGTRLTVL.

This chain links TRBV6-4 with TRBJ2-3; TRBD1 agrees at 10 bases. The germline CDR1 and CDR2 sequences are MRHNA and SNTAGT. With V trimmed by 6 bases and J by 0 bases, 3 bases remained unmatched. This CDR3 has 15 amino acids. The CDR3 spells CASSPTGGSTDTQYF. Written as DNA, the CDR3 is TGTGCCAGCAGCCCGACAGGGGGCAGCACAGATACGCAGTATTTT.

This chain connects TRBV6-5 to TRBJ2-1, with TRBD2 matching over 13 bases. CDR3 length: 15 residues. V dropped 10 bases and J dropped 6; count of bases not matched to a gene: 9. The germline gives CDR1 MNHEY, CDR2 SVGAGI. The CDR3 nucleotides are TGTGCCACAAACCCCGGGACTAGCGGGATCAATGAGCAGTTCTTC. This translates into CATNPGTSGINEQFF.

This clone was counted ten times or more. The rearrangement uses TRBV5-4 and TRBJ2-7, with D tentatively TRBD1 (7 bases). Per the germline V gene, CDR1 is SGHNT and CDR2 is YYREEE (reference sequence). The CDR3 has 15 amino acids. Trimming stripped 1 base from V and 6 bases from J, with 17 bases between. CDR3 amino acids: CASSLRGREAIEQYF. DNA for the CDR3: TGTGCCAGCAGCTTGAGGGGGCGGGAAGCTATCGAGCAGTACTTC.

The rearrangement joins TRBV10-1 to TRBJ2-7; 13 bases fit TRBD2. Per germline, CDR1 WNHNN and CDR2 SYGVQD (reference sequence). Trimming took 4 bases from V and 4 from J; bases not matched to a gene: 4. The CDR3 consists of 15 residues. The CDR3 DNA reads TGCGCCAGCAGTGGAAGGACTAGCGGGGGATACGAGCAGTACTTC. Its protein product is CASSGRTSGGYEQYF.

The CDR3 DNA reads TGCGCCAGTTCCTCCGGGGGCGGGGAGCTGTTTTTT. Residues: CASSSGGGELFF. The V gene is TRBV10-2, the J gene TRBJ2-2; perhaps TRBD2 as D (6 bases). The CDR3 loop spans 12 amino acids. V dropped 9 bases and J dropped 7 bases, with 12 bases sitting between them. Germline CDR1 is WSHSY and CDR2 is SAAADI.

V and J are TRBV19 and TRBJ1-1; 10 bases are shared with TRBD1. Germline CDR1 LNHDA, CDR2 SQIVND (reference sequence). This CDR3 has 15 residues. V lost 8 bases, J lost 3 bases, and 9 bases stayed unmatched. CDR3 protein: CASSARGTGDTEAFF. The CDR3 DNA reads TGTGCCAGTTCAGCCCGGGGGACAGGGGACACTGAAGCTTTCTTT.

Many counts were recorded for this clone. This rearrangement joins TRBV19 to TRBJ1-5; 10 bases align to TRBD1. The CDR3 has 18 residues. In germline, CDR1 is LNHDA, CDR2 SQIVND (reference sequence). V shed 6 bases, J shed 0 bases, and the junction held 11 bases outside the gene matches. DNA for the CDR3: TGTGCCAGTAGCAACAACCGGGACAGGGGTTATAGCAATCAGCCCCAGCATTTT. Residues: CASSNNRDRGYSNQPQHF.

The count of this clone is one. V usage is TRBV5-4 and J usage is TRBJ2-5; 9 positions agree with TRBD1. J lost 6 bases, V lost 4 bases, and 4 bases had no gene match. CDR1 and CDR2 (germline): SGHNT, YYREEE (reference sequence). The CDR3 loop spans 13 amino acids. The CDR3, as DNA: TGTGCCAGCAGCGGGGACAGGGTACAGACCCAGTACTTC. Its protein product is CASSGDRVQTQYF.